The 8 T cell receptor beta chains below all came from one sample that was sequenced in a study of blood T cell repertoires in COVID-19. Using immunoSEQ multiplex PCR, the repertoire was profiled, and TCRdb retains in-frame clones only, with some absent. The sample has about 210,000 clones; around 90% are singletons. Sequencing was carried out using PBMCs or T cells enriched from blood (not recorded which). Receptors were obtained from a man between 18 and 35 years old with acute COVID-19.

The rearrangement uses TRBV29-1 and TRBJ2-1, with TRBD2 identical over 9 bases. In germline, CDR1 is SQVTM, CDR2 ANQGSEA. This CDR3 has 13 residues. Here the CDR3 reads CNPSSGAFNEQFF. In DNA, the CDR3 is TGCAACCCTTCTAGCGGGGCCTTCAATGAGCAGTTCTTC.

The rearrangement links TRBV4-1 to TRBJ1-6, with 8 bases lining up with TRBD1. Unmatched junction bases numbered 7, after V lost 2 bases and J lost 10 bases. CDR3 length: 15 residues. Germline CDR1 reads MGHRA; CDR2 reads YSYEKL. This CDR3 is CASSQQGAKESPLHF. For the CDR3, the DNA is TGCGCCAGCAGCCAACAGGGGGCAAAGGAGTCACCCCTCCACTTT.

J is TRBJ1-1 and V is TRBV29-1; weak D call: TRBD1 (5 bases). The V end lost 6 bases, the J end lost 6 bases, and 17 bases lay between the germline ends. CDR1 is SQVTM and CDR2 is ANQGSEA in the germline V gene. CDR3 length equals 13 residues. The CDR3 here is CSVGTDRASEAFF. CDR3 coding DNA: TGCAGCGTCGGAACTGACAGAGCATCTGAAGCTTTCTTT.

The chain combines TRBV7-6 with TRBJ2-2; a possible D gene is TRBD1 (6 bases). CDR1 SGHVS and CDR2 FNYEAQ come from the germline V gene. This CDR3 region has 13 residues. Trimming cost V 10 bases and J 5 bases, with 14 bases left between them. This CDR3 reads CATAGAGTGELFF. As DNA, the CDR3 is TGTGCCACAGCAGGGGCGGGTACCGGGGAGCTGTTTTTT.

V gene TRBV10-3 combines with J gene TRBJ2-7; 7 bases match TRBD2. Per germline, CDR1 ENHRY and CDR2 SYGVKD. The CDR3 runs to 15 residues. With V trimmed by 4 bases and J by 1 base, 7 bases remained unmatched. The chain's CDR3 is CAISVGSSGSYEQYF. Written as DNA, the CDR3 is TGTGCCATCAGTGTCGGCTCTAGCGGATCCTACGAGCAGTACTTC.

This chain uses TRBV5-6 with TRBJ2-3, with 8 bases aligning to TRBD2. The CDR3 is made up of 15 amino acids. Germline trimming cut 4 bases from V and 0 bases from J; bases unmatched to any gene: 4. CDR1 is SGHDT, CDR2 YYEEEE, per germline. The DNA of the CDR3 is TGTGCCAGCAGCAATAGCGGGACCAGCACAGATACGCAGTATTTT. It specifies CASSNSGTSTDTQYF.

The rearrangement uses TRBV13 and TRBJ2-3; 8 bases are shared with TRBD1. Trimming removed 4 bases from V and 4 bases from J; junction bases left unmatched: 10. The CDR3 is 16 residues long. Looked up from germline, CDR1 is PRHDT and CDR2 is FYEKMQ (reference sequence). For the CDR3, the DNA is TGTGCCAGCAGCTCGGGGGCAGGGGGCACTGCAGATACGCAGTATTTT. It encodes CASSSGAGGTADTQYF.

DNA of the CDR3: TGTGCCAGCAGCTCCGGAGGTCCGACAGATACGCAGTATTTT. It is translated as CASSSGGPTDTQYF. The chain combines TRBV11-1 with TRBJ2-3; possibly TRBD2 for D (5 bases). V gave up 4 bases and J gave up 3 bases, with 11 bases separating them. This CDR3 has 14 residues. CDR1 SGHAT and CDR2 FQDESV come from the germline V gene (reference sequence).